The sequence of this TCR beta chain was determined in a study of T cell responses to AZD1222 COVID-19 vaccine. Worth noting for this clone: The antigen remains undetermined.

Generated by immunoSEQ multiplex PCR, the TCRdb table keeps only in-frame clones and is missing some. Of about 120,000 clones in the sample, 92% were seen once. Trimming left V 0 bases short and J 8 bases short, with 7 bases between. Germline CDR1 SGHAT, CDR2 FQNNGV. The CDR3 spans 12 residues. General study results and limits: Baseline seropositivity characterized only 5 to 7 AZD1222 recipients. Clonal diversity was possibly underestimated, and white British individuals and females predominated among donors.

The sequenced sample was peripheral blood, obtained on day 0 of AZD1222 vaccination. The rearrangement uses TRBV11-2 and TRBJ1-1; unclear D gene. The source is an adult in good health. CDR3 sequence: CASSLDGIEAFF. In DNA, the CDR3 is TGTGCCAGCAGCTTAGACGGAATAGAAGCTTTCTTT.